The next 19 T cell receptor beta chains were all read from a single sample in a study of monozygotic twins with inflammatory bowel disease. Using the 5' RACE reads, TCRdb records one entry per CDR3 protein without DNA. The sample yields roughly 200,000 distinct CDR3 sequences, of which the top ten take up roughly 7.1%. Source material: blood. The receptors were sampled from a human donor with ulcerative colitis or Crohn's disease, or a healthy co-twin of an affected twin (not recorded which).

This sequence joins TRBV18 and TRBJ2-5. CDR1 KGHSH and CDR2 LQKENI come from the germline V gene. The CDR3 spans 13 residues. CDR3 protein: CASSPPLQETQYF.

J is TRBJ2-3 and V is TRBV5-1. This CDR3 has 16 amino acids. Germline V gene sequence: CDR1 SGHRS, CDR2 YFSETQ. The CDR3 loop is CASSLVQRSSTDTQYF.

The gene calls are TRBV15 and TRBJ2-4; there is no DNA to check the TCRdb D call of TRBD1. The V gene's germline CDR1 is LNHNV and CDR2 YYDKDF (reference sequence). The CDR3 is 16 amino acids. CDR3 region: CATSWDRATAKNIQYF.

This chain joins TRBV5-1 and TRBJ1-4. The germline V gene encodes CDR1 SGHRS and CDR2 YFSETQ. The CDR3 length is 11 residues. CDR3 residues: CASSGNQKLFF. Full variable domain (outside the CDR3, taken from reference TRBV5-1 and TRBJ1-4): KAGVTQTPRYLIKTRGQQVTLSCSPISGHRSVSWYQQTPGQGLQFLFEYFSETQRNKGNFPGRFSGRQFSNSRSEMNVSTLELGDSALYLCASSGNQKLFFGSGTQLSVL.

The chain's CDR3 is CSVDRGDYEQYF. This chain uses TRBV29-1 with TRBJ2-7; TCRdb's D call of TRBD1 is untestable without DNA. Germline V lookup: CDR1 SQVTM, CDR2 ANQGSEA. CDR3 size: 12 residues.

The V call is TRBV6-6, the J call TRBJ1-4; TCRdb names TRBD1, which stays unverified in the absence of DNA. Germline-derived CDR1 and CDR2 are MNHNY and SVGAGI (reference sequence). This CDR3 is 14 amino acids long. The CDR3 reads CASRSTGAGEKLFF.

The J gene is TRBJ2-1, the V gene TRBV7-9; without DNA, the TCRdb call of TRBD2 cannot be checked. CDR1 and CDR2 from the germline V gene are SEHNR and FQNEAQ (reference sequence). The CDR3 has 14 amino acids. CDR3 loop: CASSLETSVDEQFF.

This chain joins TRBV12-3 or TRBV12-4 and TRBJ1-1; TCRdb designates TRBD1, a call that cannot be tested without DNA. The CDR3 spans 14 residues. The CDR3 is CASSAGALHTEAFF.

The rearrangement joins TRBV2 to TRBJ2-7; the D call of TRBD1 rests on TCRdb alone, since no DNA is present to check it. Germline CDR1 reads SNHLY; CDR2 reads FYNNEI. The CDR3 loop spans 14 amino acids. This CDR3 reads CASRGVTGLYEQYF.

The chain employs TRBV6-2 or TRBV6-3 and TRBJ2-7. Germline CDR1 is MNHEY and CDR2 is SVGEGT. This CDR3 comprises 14 residues. CDR3 sequence reads: CASSYSAISYEQYF.

The V gene is TRBV5-6, the J gene TRBJ1-2. The CDR3 loop spans 15 amino acids. From germline, CDR1 is SGHDT and CDR2 YYEEEE. CDR3 residues: CASSSQRTDLYGYTF.

This chain links TRBV20-1 with TRBJ2-4; the D call of TRBD1 rests on TCRdb alone, since no DNA is present to check it. In germline, CDR1 is DFQATT, CDR2 SNEGSKA (reference sequence). The CDR3 loop spans 14 amino acids. The chain's CDR3 is CSARYGTGRNIQYF.

This rearrangement joins TRBV5-5 to TRBJ2-3; TCRdb lists TRBD2, though no DNA is available to test this call. Germline CDR1 is SGHKS and CDR2 is YYEKEE (reference sequence). The CDR3 totals 15 residues. CDR3: CASSWEVAGEDTQYF.

This chain joins TRBV10-3 and TRBJ1-4. Germline CDR1 and CDR2: ENHRY and SYGVKD. The CDR3 is 13 amino acids. The CDR3 region is CAISPLPQEILFF.

The chain recombines TRBV5-5 with TRBJ2-1; the D call from TCRdb, TRBD2, cannot be confirmed without DNA. The CDR3 sequence is 15 residues long. Germline CDR1 SGHKS, CDR2 YYEKEE (reference sequence). CDR3 sequence: CASSSAASGYNEQFF.

This chain joins TRBV5-4 and TRBJ2-3; no DNA is available, so the TRBD2 call from TCRdb remains unchecked. Germline-derived CDR1 and CDR2 are SGHNT and YYREEE (reference sequence). CDR3 length: 14 residues. CDR3 sequence: CASSRPRDSDTQYF.

V usage is TRBV9 and J usage is TRBJ2-1; TCRdb selects TRBD1, and the lack of DNA leaves this call unchecked. Germline loops: CDR1 SGDLS, CDR2 YYNGEE. This CDR3 region has 19 residues. This CDR3 is CASSPSPGQGAGGDNEQFF. The variable domain in full, with the rest retrieved from reference TRBV9 and TRBJ2-1, is DSGVTQTPKHLITATGQRVTLRCSPRSGDLSVYWYQQSLDQGLQFLIQYYNGEERAKGNILERFSAQQFPDLHSELNLSSLELGDSALYFCASSPSPGQGAGGDNEQFFGPGTRLTVL.

The V gene is TRBV5-4, the J gene TRBJ1-1; TCRdb selects TRBD1, and the lack of DNA leaves this call unchecked. The CDR3 runs to 16 residues. Germline values: CDR1 SGHNT, CDR2 YYREEE (reference sequence). CDR3 sequence: CASTSGGRIEDTEAFF. Variable domain in full (rest from reference TRBV5-4 and TRBJ1-1): ETGVTQSPTHLIKTRGQQVTLRCSSQSGHNTVSWYQQALGQGPQFIFQYYREEENGRGNFPPRFSGLQFPNYSSELNVNALELDDSALYLCASTSGGRIEDTEAFFGQGTRLTVV.

V is TRBV9 and J is TRBJ1-2; there is no DNA to check the TCRdb D call of TRBD1. Germline V CDR1 and CDR2: SGDLS, YYNGEE. This CDR3 is 13 amino acids long. The CDR3 sequence is CVSSPRGDYGYTF.